These 3 T cell receptor beta chains were sequenced from one sample in a study of regulatory T cells in long-lasting Graves disease. Relying on iRepertoire HTBI primers and Arm-PCR of CDR3 regions, the team built TCR beta libraries. TCRdb reprocessed the multiplex PCR reads via MiXCR and lists one record per CDR3 protein. The sample includes about 540,000 distinct CDR3 sequences, roughly 14% of them seen just once. Described time point: newly diagnosed GD, antithyroid drugs for less than 3 months. Extracted PBMC RNA gave rise to the TCR library. In addition, the sample was reused for a study of T cells in Graves' hyperthyroidism and ophthalmopathy.

The input for sequencing was peripheral blood mononuclear cells (PBMCs), taken at new diagnosis, from a patient treated with antithyroid drugs. The receptors come from a man aged 25 to 40 with Graves disease.

The chain recombines TRBV19 with TRBJ2-1; 8 nucleotides agree with TRBD1. The V gene's germline CDR1 is LNHDA and CDR2 SQIVND (reference sequence). V was pared by 5 bases and J by 2 bases, with 5 bases of the junction left unmatched. This CDR3 comprises 15 residues. CDR3 coding DNA: TGTGCCAGTAGTGCCCAGGGGGCTACCTACAATGAGCAGTTCTTC. It translates to CASSAQGATYNEQFF.

The J gene is TRBJ2-2, the V gene TRBV9; 8 positions match TRBD2. Trimming cost V 0 bases and J 0 bases; bases outside gene matches: 7. The germline V gene encodes CDR1 SGDLS and CDR2 YYNGEE. This CDR3 is 18 amino acids long. Here the CDR3 reads CASSVEEVAGTNTGELFF. The CDR3 DNA reads as TGTGCCAGCAGCGTAGAAGAAGTAGCGGGGACGAACACCGGGGAGCTGTTTTTT.

V is TRBV28 and J is TRBJ2-7; D is unclear. Between the trimmed V and J ends, which lost 5 bases and 2 bases, there was a span of 13 bases. This CDR3 contains 14 residues. CDR1 MDHEN and CDR2 SYDVKM come from the germline V gene. Written as DNA, the CDR3 is TGTGCCAGCAGTAAGGGCTCACTCCCCTACGAGCAGTACTTC. It codes for CASSKGSLPYEQYF.